In this sample, the clone carrying this TCR beta chain turned up many times. Its specificity is not known. The CDR3 runs to 16 residues. Trimming cost V 6 bases and J 1 base; bases outside gene matches: 7. Germline loops: CDR1 MNHNS, CDR2 SASEGT. The source of the sample is a study of T cells in Graves' hyperthyroidism and ophthalmopathy. Each diagnosis was grounded in clinical symptoms, serum thyroxine and TRAb, thyroid ultrasound, and orbital computed tomography. PBMCs stemmed from 8.5 to 10 ml fresh peripheral blood. TCR beta CDR3 regions were amplified from RNA transcripts. The study used the HTBI primer set for a first-round RT-PCR of the TCR CDR3. Each CDR3 protein is one row after TCRdb ran MiXCR on the multiplex PCR reads. Of roughly 660,000 distinct CDR3 sequences listed, roughly 17% are singletons. Study-wide points: Researchers found most expanded thyroid clonotypes above 0.001 in blood as well.

The chain couples TRBV6-1 to TRBJ2-3; 10 bases line up with TRBD2. Specimen: blood. This TCR came from a man in his fifties or sixties with Graves' hyperthyroidism. The DNA for the CDR3 is TGTGCCAGCAGCCCATGGACTAGCGGACGCACAGATACGCAGTATTTT. Its translation is CASSPWTSGRTDTQYF.